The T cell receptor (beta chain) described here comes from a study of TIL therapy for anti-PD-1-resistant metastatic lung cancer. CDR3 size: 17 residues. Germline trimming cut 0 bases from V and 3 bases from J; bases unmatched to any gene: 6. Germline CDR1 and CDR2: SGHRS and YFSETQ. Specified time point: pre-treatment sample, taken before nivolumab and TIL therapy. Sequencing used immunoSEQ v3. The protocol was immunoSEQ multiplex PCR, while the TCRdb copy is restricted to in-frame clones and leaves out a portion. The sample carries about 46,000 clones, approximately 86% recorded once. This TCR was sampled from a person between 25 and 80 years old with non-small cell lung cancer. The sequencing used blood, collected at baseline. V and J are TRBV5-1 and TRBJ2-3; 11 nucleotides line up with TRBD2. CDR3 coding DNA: TGCGCCAGCAGCTTGGTACCTAGCGGGAGGAGGACAGATACGCAGTATTTT. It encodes CASSLVPSGRRTDTQYF.